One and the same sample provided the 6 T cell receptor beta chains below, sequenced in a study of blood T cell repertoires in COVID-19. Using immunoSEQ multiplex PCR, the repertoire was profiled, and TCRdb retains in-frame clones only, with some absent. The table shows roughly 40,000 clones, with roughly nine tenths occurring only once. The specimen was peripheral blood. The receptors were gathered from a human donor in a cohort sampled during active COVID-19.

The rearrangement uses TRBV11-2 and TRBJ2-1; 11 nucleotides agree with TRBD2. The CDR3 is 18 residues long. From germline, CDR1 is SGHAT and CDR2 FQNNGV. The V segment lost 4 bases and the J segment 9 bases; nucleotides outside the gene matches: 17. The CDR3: CASSSLAGGPHRVGEQFF. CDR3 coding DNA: TGTGCCAGCAGCTCTCTAGCGGGAGGCCCGCATAGAGTGGGTGAGCAGTTCTTC.

The chain's CDR3 is CASSFAREVDTQYF. For the CDR3, the DNA is TGTGCCAGCAGCTTCGCCAGGGAGGTAGATACGCAGTATTTT. The genes are TRBV7-9 and TRBJ2-3, with a possible D match to TRBD2 (6 bases). V shed 3 bases and J shed 5 bases, with 12 bases lying between them. Germline values: CDR1 SEHNR, CDR2 FQNEAQ (reference sequence). This CDR3 comprises 14 residues.

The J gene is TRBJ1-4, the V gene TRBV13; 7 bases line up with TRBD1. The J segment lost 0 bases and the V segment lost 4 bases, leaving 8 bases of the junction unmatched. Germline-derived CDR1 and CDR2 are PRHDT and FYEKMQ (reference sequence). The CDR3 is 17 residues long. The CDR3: CASSSGQAKATNEKLFF. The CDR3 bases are TGTGCCAGCAGCTCCGGACAGGCGAAAGCAACTAATGAAAAACTGTTTTTT.

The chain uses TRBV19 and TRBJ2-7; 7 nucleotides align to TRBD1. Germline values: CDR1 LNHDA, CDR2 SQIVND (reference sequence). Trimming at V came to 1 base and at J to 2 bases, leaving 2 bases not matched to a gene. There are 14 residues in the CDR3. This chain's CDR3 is CASSIVGGPYEQYF. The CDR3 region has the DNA TGTGCCAGTAGTATAGTAGGGGGCCCCTACGAGCAGTACTTC.

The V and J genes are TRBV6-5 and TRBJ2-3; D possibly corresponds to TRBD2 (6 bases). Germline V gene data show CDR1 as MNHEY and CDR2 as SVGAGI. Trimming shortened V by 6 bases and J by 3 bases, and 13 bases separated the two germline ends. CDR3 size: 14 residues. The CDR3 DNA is TGTGCCAGCAGATCCCGCGGGGAAACAGATACGCAGTATTTT. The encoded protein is CASRSRGETDTQYF.

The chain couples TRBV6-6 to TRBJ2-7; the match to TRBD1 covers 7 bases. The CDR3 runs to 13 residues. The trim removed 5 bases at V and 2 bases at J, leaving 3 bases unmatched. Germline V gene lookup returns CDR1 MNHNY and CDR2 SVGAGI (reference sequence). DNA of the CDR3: TGTGCCAGCAGTCTGGACAGGACCTACGAGCAGTACTTC. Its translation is CASSLDRTYEQYF.